The 27 T cell receptor beta chains reported below all come from one sample, sequenced in a study of cytomegalovirus exposure and HLA in healthy donors. The PCR ran on 60 Vbeta and 13 Jbeta primers. The method was immunoSEQ multiplex PCR; TCRdb's version includes in-frame clones alone and lacks a portion of them. The table includes about 140,000 clones, around two thirds detected once. Sequenced input: PBMCs. These receptors came from a man aged 25 to 40 in good health and CMV-seropositive.

The rearrangement joins TRBV25-1 to TRBJ2-5; D is perhaps TRBD2 (5 bases). The CDR3 runs to 15 residues. CDR1 and CDR2 from the germline V gene are MGHDK and SYGVNS. V lost 5 bases and J 5 bases, leaving 18 bases between the germline ends. This CDR3 reads CASSINGITWETQYF. For the CDR3, the DNA is TGTGCCAGCAGTATAAACGGGATTACATGGGAGACCCAGTACTTC.

The CDR3 coding sequence is TGTGCCAGCAGTTTAATCGGTATGGCGGGGGAGACCCAGTACTTC. This encodes CASSLIGMAGETQYF. The chain carries TRBV27 and TRBJ2-5, with D possibly matching TRBD2 (6 bases). The CDR3 contains 15 residues. CDR1 is MNHEY, CDR2 SMNVEV, per germline (reference sequence). The V gene lost 2 bases and the J gene lost 5 bases, with 15 bases spanning the gap.

V and J are TRBV29-1 and TRBJ2-3; no definite D call. Deletions cut 4 bases from V and 2 bases from J, with 16 bases between. The CDR3 totals 15 residues. CDR1 and CDR2 (germline): SQVTM, ANQGSEA. CDR3 protein: CSVGTIQFYTDTQYF. CDR3 sequence (DNA): TGCAGCGTTGGAACTATCCAATTTTACACAGATACGCAGTATTTT.

The rearrangement uses TRBV9 and TRBJ1-4; tentatively, D is TRBD1 (6 bases). The V gene lost 2 bases and the J gene lost 8 bases, with 13 bases spanning the gap. The CDR3 covers 14 residues. The germline gives CDR1 SGDLS, CDR2 YYNGEE. The CDR3 loop is CASSVGLQGEKLFF. Here the CDR3 DNA reads TGTGCCAGCAGCGTGGGCCTACAGGGAGAAAAACTGTTTTTT.

The chain combines TRBV28 with TRBJ1-2; TRBD1 matches 9 bases. Trimming removed 1 base from V and 4 bases from J; junction bases left unmatched: 13. Germline CDR1 MDHEN, CDR2 SYDVKM. This CDR3 region has 18 residues. DNA for the CDR3: TGTGCCAGCAGTTTATTATTACGTGGGCGGGACAGGGCCTATGGCTACACCTTC. Its protein is CASSLLLRGRDRAYGYTF.

The chain recombines TRBV2 with TRBJ2-2; 13 positions agree with TRBD2. Germline trimming cut 0 bases from V and 5 bases from J; bases unmatched to any gene: 9. The CDR3 extends over 19 amino acids. CDR1 and CDR2 from the germline V gene are SNHLY and FYNNEI. The CDR3 reads CASSEALRTSGSFTGELFF. The CDR3, as DNA: TGTGCCAGCAGTGAAGCGCTTCGGACTAGCGGGAGTTTTACCGGGGAGCTGTTTTTT.

This chain connects TRBV2 to TRBJ2-1; 7 nucleotides align to TRBD2. CDR3 length equals 13 residues. Germline CDR1 reads SNHLY; CDR2 reads FYNNEI. V shed 9 bases, J shed 6 bases, and the junction held 8 bases outside the gene matches. CDR3 DNA sequence: TGTGCCAGTTTTGGACTAGTTAGCAATGAGCAGTTCTTC. Protein: CASFGLVSNEQFF. Supplemented by reference TRBV2 and TRBJ2-1, the full variable domain reads EPEVTQTPSHQVTQMGQEVILRCVPISNHLYFYWYRQILGQKVEFLVSFYNNEISEKSEIFDDQFSVERPDGSNFTLKIRSTKLEDSAMYFCASFGLVSNEQFFGPGTRLTVL.

This clone has just a few counts. This CDR3 is CASSSRRQGVDYGYTF. The CDR3 nucleotides read TGTGCCAGCAGCTCCCGTCGCCAGGGGGTGGACTATGGCTACACCTTC. This chain uses TRBV11-3 with TRBJ1-2; 7 nucleotides match TRBD1. V lost 4 bases, J lost 3 bases, and 11 bases stayed unmatched. This CDR3 has 16 residues. Germline-derived CDR1 and CDR2 are SGHNT and YENEEA.

This clone was observed a single time. The V gene is TRBV2, the J gene TRBJ2-3; TRBD1 agrees at 12 bases. J gave up 4 bases and V 7 bases, and 12 bases lay outside the gene matches. CDR3 length equals 17 residues. The V gene's germline CDR1 is SNHLY and CDR2 FYNNEI. CDR3 residues: CASTPGQGAYGADTQYF. The CDR3, as DNA: TGTGCCAGCACACCGGGACAGGGGGCTTATGGCGCAGATACGCAGTATTTT. The variable domain in full, completed from reference TRBV2 and TRBJ2-3, reads EPEVTQTPSHQVTQMGQEVILRCVPISNHLYFYWYRQILGQKVEFLVSFYNNEISEKSEIFDDQFSVERPDGSNFTLKIRSTKLEDSAMYFCASTPGQGAYGADTQYFGPGTRLTVL.

The chain combines TRBV27 with TRBJ1-6, with D perhaps TRBD1 (5 bases). CDR3 size: 12 residues. Germline CDR1 MNHEY, CDR2 SMNVEV (reference sequence). V lost 5 bases to trimming and J lost 13 bases, with 12 bases between them. CDR3 nucleotides: TGTGCCAGCAGTGCCTCAGGGTCTCCCCTCCACTTT. Translation gives CASSASGSPLHF.

The chain carries TRBV4-1 and TRBJ2-3; 11 nucleotides align to TRBD1. The trim removed 8 bases at V and 2 bases at J, leaving 3 bases unmatched. Per the germline V gene, CDR1 is MGHRA and CDR2 is YSYEKL. This CDR3 is 14 amino acids long. The CDR3 spells CASQDRGLTDTQYF. CDR3 coding DNA: TGCGCCAGCCAGGACAGGGGGCTCACAGATACGCAGTATTTT.

The V gene is TRBV15, the J gene TRBJ1-2; a possible D gene is TRBD1 (5 bases). Germline lookup yields CDR1 LNHNV and CDR2 YYDKDF (reference sequence). The CDR3 length is 15 residues. Trimming pared 2 bases from V and 3 bases from J, leaving 13 bases between. The CDR3 region is CATSRTRAGDYGYTF. In DNA form, the CDR3 reads TGTGCCACCAGCAGAACCAGGGCGGGGGACTATGGCTACACCTTC. Supplemented by reference TRBV15 and TRBJ1-2, the full variable domain reads DAMVIQNPRYQVTQFGKPVTLSCSQTLNHNVMYWYQQKSSQAPKLLFHYYDKDFNNEADTPDNFQSRRPNTSFCFLDIRSPGLGDTAMYLCATSRTRAGDYGYTFGSGTRLTVV.

This clone was seen only a few times. This sequence joins TRBV27 and TRBJ2-1; tentatively, D is TRBD1 (6 bases). The V end lost 6 bases, the J end lost 4 bases, and 13 bases lay between the germline ends. Germline V CDR1 and CDR2: MNHEY, SMNVEV (reference sequence). There are 14 residues in the CDR3. The CDR3 nucleotides are TGTGCCAGCAGAAACCCCGACAGGTACAATGAGCAGTTCTTC. The encoded protein is CASRNPDRYNEQFF.

The chain uses TRBV30 and TRBJ1-5, with a weak D call TRBD1 (5 bases). The V and J ends lost 0 bases and 2 bases respectively, with 5 bases between them. Germline CDR1 reads GTSNPN; CDR2 reads SVGIG (reference sequence). CDR3 length equals 13 residues. The CDR3: CAWSVGGNQPQHF. The CDR3 nucleotides read TGTGCCTGGAGTGTAGGGGGCAATCAGCCCCAGCATTTT.

The V call is TRBV5-4, the J call TRBJ2-5; 10 nucleotides match TRBD2. Matching the DNA end better, TRBJ2-7 makes the J call doubtful. The germline CDR1 and CDR2 sequences are SGHNT and YYREEE (reference sequence). The CDR3 has 15 amino acids. CDR3 bases: TGTGCCAGCAGCGAGATCCTAGCGGGGGCTTCCGAGCAGTACTTC. It is translated as CASSEILAGASEQYF.

This clone was observed once. The junction does not match germline at one end; this may be a read error. V usage is TRBV4-2 and J usage is TRBJ1-2; 7 bases line up with TRBD1. Germline V CDR1 and CDR2: LGHNA, YNFKEQ. The CDR3 length is 15 residues. CDR3 sequence: CASSRYHGTDYGYPF. The CDR3 DNA is TGTGCCAGCAGCCGATATCACGGGACAGACTATGGCTACCCCTTC.

The chain links TRBV2 to TRBJ2-7; tentative D call: TRBD1 (6 bases). The CDR3 is 13 residues long. CDR1 is SNHLY, CDR2 FYNNEI, per germline. Trimming left V 11 bases short and J 2 bases short, with 16 bases between. The CDR3: CAGSWDTTYEQYF. CDR3 DNA: TGTGCCGGGTCCTGGGACACCACCTACGAGCAGTACTTC.

This clone appeared once. The chain uses TRBV2 and TRBJ1-5; TRBD1 is a possible D gene (5 bases). This CDR3 spans 13 amino acids. V was clipped by 6 bases and J by 4 bases, with 10 bases between them. Looked up from germline, CDR1 is SNHLY and CDR2 is FYNNEI. As DNA, the CDR3 is TGTGCCAGCAGCCCGACAGTTAATCAGCCCCAGCATTTT. This gives the protein CASSPTVNQPQHF.

In its sample, this clone was seen once. This rearrangement joins TRBV7-8 to TRBJ1-5; 7 bases align to TRBD1. CDR1 SGHVS and CDR2 FQNEAQ come from the germline V gene. CDR3 length: 16 amino acids. V was pared by 4 bases and J by 3 bases, with 9 bases of the junction left unmatched. CDR3: CASSSSGGSNNQPQHF. In DNA, the CDR3 is TGTGCCAGCAGCTCCTCAGGGGGTTCGAACAATCAGCCCCAGCATTTT.

The CDR3 DNA reads as TGTGCCAGCAGCTTCGAGGTCTCTGGAAACACCATATATTTT. Its protein product is CASSFEVSGNTIYF. V and J are TRBV5-4 and TRBJ1-3; D is unresolved. The germline V and J ends were trimmed by 2 bases and 0 bases, with 6 bases remaining between them. CDR3 length equals 14 residues. Germline loops: CDR1 SGHNT, CDR2 YYREEE (reference sequence). The variable domain in full, with the rest retrieved from reference TRBV5-4 and TRBJ1-3, is ETGVTQSPTHLIKTRGQQVTLRCSSQSGHNTVSWYQQALGQGPQFIFQYYREEENGRGNFPPRFSGLQFPNYSSELNVNALELDDSALYLCASSFEVSGNTIYFGEGSWLTVV.

The genes are TRBV21-1 and TRBJ2-7; the D segment call TRBD1 is taken from the table without a DNA check. TRBV21-1 is a pseudogene locus. The CDR3 runs 15 residues. The CDR3 nucleotides are TGTGCCAGCAGCAAAGACCCGGGACAGGTCTACGAGCAGTACTTC. Protein: CASSKDPGQVYEQYF.

In this sample, this clone turned up a few times. The chain is built from TRBV7-8 and TRBJ2-7, with a weak D call TRBD2 (6 bases). The V gene's germline CDR1 is SGHVS and CDR2 FQNEAQ. The V and J ends lost 4 bases and 1 base respectively, with 11 bases between them. CDR3 size: 14 residues. The CDR3, as DNA: TGTGCCAGCAGCTACTTGGGGGGTTCCTACGAGCAGTACTTC. Translation gives CASSYLGGSYEQYF.

The chain joins TRBV12-5 to TRBJ2-3; TRBD2 matches at 9 bases. The CDR3 has 17 amino acids. Looked up from germline, CDR1 is LGHNT and CDR2 is FRNRAP. Trimming cost V 6 bases and J 0 bases; bases outside gene matches: 10. This chain's CDR3 is CASGKRASGTSTDTQYF. The CDR3 nucleotides read TGTGCTAGTGGGAAAAGAGCTAGCGGGACTAGCACAGATACGCAGTATTTT.

This chain uses TRBV7-3 with TRBJ2-1; 9 bases match TRBD1. Trimming at V came to 3 bases and at J to 8 bases, leaving 5 bases not matched to a gene. This CDR3 region has 14 residues. Germline CDR1 SGHTA, CDR2 FQGTGA. CDR3 region: CASSLGQGLHEQFF. The CDR3, as DNA: TGTGCCAGCAGCTTGGGACAGGGTTTACATGAGCAGTTCTTC.

The chain is built from TRBV19 and TRBJ2-7; 13 nucleotides align to TRBD2. CDR1 is LNHDA, CDR2 SQIVND, per germline (reference sequence). V trimming: 5 bases; J trimming: 4 bases; junction bases outside the gene matches: 5. This CDR3 is built from 15 residues. The CDR3, as DNA: TGTGCCAGTAGTCTGGGACTAGCGGGAAGTTACGAGCAGTACTTC. Translation: CASSLGLAGSYEQYF.

V is TRBV7-2 and J is TRBJ2-3; D gene unclear. The CDR3 spans 13 residues. The germline V gene encodes CDR1 SGHTA and CDR2 FQGNSA. V was trimmed by 1 base and J by 4 bases, leaving 6 bases between them. Here the CDR3 reads CASSLGAPDTQYF. The CDR3 bases are TGTGCCAGCAGCTTAGGGGCCCCAGATACGCAGTATTTT.

This chain's CDR3 is CASSVLDTSYEQYF. The DNA for the CDR3 is TGTGCCAGCAGCGTACTGGACACATCCTACGAGCAGTACTTC. This chain connects TRBV9 to TRBJ2-7; D may be TRBD1 (5 bases). The CDR3 has 14 residues. The germline gives CDR1 SGDLS, CDR2 YYNGEE. V dropped 1 base and J dropped 1 base, with 9 bases sitting between them.